This paragraph reports one T cell receptor beta chain. Donors had localized lung adenocarcinoma, a non-small cell lung cancer. TCRdb reprocessed the PCR reads via MiXCR and lists one record per CDR3 protein. The table includes under 9,500 distinct CDR3 sequences, approximately 53% detected once. These data belong to a study of CD4 and CD8 cells across lung adenocarcinoma regions. V dropped 2 bases and J dropped 8; count of bases not matched to a gene: 7. In germline, CDR1 is SGHTA, CDR2 FQGTGA. This CDR3 comprises 14 residues. The V call is TRBV7-3, the J call TRBJ2-3; 7 nucleotides line up with TRBD2. Sequenced input: CD8+ T cells from the margin of a lung tumor. This TCR was recovered from a female donor with lung adenocarcinoma. The CD4 and CD8 labels of this study may be unreliable. CDR3 DNA: TGTGCCAGCAGCTTACAGCGGGGAAGTAGTACGCAGTATTTT. Translated: CASSLQRGSSTQYF.